This TCR beta chain was recorded in a study of blood T cells in healthy people across ages. Study summary: Template switching caught about one barcoded beta molecule for each two T cells.

In the case of this clonotype: Its antigen is not known.

Each donor was a healthy Caucasian individual from Russia, aged roughly 6 to 95. Overall study findings and caveats: Versus aged donors, long-lived donors had higher diversity and more naive CD4+ cells.

Alongside a J-beta primer mix, a sample-barcoded 5' primer served in a second PCR lasting about 6 to 11 cycles. A template-switch adaptor with 12 random nucleotides tagged each cDNA molecule. Each CDR3 protein gets one entry after TCRdb re-called the 5' RACE reads with MiXCR. This repertoire shows about 1,600,000 distinct CDR3 sequences, roughly 40% found once; its top ten account for approximately 7.9%. V was cut by 5 bases and J by 4 bases, with 12 bases left in between. CDR3 length: 14 residues. Germline loops: CDR1 LGHNT, CDR2 FRNRAP. Material: blood. The clonotype originates from a woman in her late teens or twenties in good health. The chain links TRBV12-5 to TRBJ1-5; tentative D call: TRBD1 (5 bases). The CDR3 DNA reads TGTGCTAGTGGTGTGACAGATGGAAATCAGCCCCAGCATTTT. It translates to CASGVTDGNQPQHF.